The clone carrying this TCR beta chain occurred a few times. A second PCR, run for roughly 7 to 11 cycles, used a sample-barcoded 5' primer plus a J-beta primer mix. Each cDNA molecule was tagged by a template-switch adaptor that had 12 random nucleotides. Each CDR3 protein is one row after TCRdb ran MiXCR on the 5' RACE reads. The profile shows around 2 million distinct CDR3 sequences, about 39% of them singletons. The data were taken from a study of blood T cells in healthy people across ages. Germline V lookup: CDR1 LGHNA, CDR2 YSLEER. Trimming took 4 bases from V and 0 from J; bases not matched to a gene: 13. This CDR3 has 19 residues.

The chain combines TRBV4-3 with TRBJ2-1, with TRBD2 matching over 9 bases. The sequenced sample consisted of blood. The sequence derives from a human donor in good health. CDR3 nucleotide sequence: TGCGCCAGCAGCCCCCGCGCAAGAGCGGGGGGCAGCTCCTACAATGAGCAGTTCTTC. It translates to CASSPRARAGGSSYNEQFF.